These 14 T cell receptor beta chains originate from one sample sequenced in a study of OX40 agonist ivuxolimab in advanced cancers. Produced via immunoSEQ multiplex PCR; TCRdb's table is partial and in-frame only. This repertoire shows about 80,000 clones, approximately 84% found once; its top ten account for roughly 25%. This material consisted of CD4+ or CD8+ T cells sorted from blood, taken in a trial of the OX40 agonist ivuxolimab. These TCRs come from an adult with an advanced solid tumor such as melanoma, head and neck, liver or kidney cancer.

The chain uses TRBV5-4 and TRBJ2-1; 14 positions agree with TRBD2. Germline V gene sequence: CDR1 SGHNT, CDR2 YYREEE (reference sequence). V was clipped by 3 bases and J by 4 bases; unmatched bases: 6. CDR3 length equals 17 residues. The CDR3 sequence: CASSSSGTSGSYNEQFF. The CDR3 coding sequence is TGTGCCAGCAGCTCCTCCGGGACTAGCGGGAGTTACAATGAGCAGTTCTTC.

The V gene is TRBV10-3, the J gene TRBJ2-5; no clear D. V was trimmed by 0 bases and J by 7 bases, leaving 9 bases between them. From germline, CDR1 is ENHRY and CDR2 SYGVKD. The CDR3 spans 13 residues. DNA of the CDR3: TGTGCCATCAGTGAGTCAAGAGATGGGACCCAGTACTTC. This gives the protein CAISESRDGTQYF.

V usage is TRBV6-7 and J usage is TRBJ1-2; D gene ambiguous. TRBV6-7 is noted as an ORF with a role that remains uncertain. Trimming cost V 0 bases and J 4 bases, with 9 bases left between them. The CDR3 length is 14 residues. The CDR3 here is CASSYSVQAYGYTF. DNA of the CDR3: TGTGCCAGCAGTTACTCGGTCCAGGCCTATGGCTACACCTTC.

The rearrangement uses TRBV7-2 and TRBJ2-7; TRBD2 might be the D (7 bases). The germline V gene encodes CDR1 SGHTA and CDR2 FQGNSA. The CDR3 spans 14 residues. V shed 4 bases and J shed 3 bases, with 13 bases lying between them. The CDR3 nucleotides are TGTGCCAGCAGCTCGGGGAGGGGGGTCTACGAGCAGTACTTC. Protein: CASSSGRGVYEQYF.

The chain is built from TRBV6-1 and TRBJ2-7; D may match TRBD1 or TRBD2 (5 bases each). Germline CDR1 reads MNHNS; CDR2 reads SASEGT. Trimming stripped 11 bases from V and 4 bases from J, with 12 bases between. The CDR3 extends over 11 amino acids. The CDR3 is CAAADNYEQYF. In DNA form, the CDR3 reads TGTGCCGCAGCGGACAATTACGAGCAGTACTTC.

The V gene is TRBV13, the J gene TRBJ2-5, with a weak D call TRBD2 (5 bases). This CDR3 has 12 residues. V lost 5 bases and J 7 bases, leaving 11 bases between the germline ends. CDR1 and CDR2 (germline): PRHDT, FYEKMQ (reference sequence). The CDR3 reads CASSERSGTQYF. The DNA of the CDR3 is TGTGCCAGCAGCGAACGGAGCGGGACCCAGTACTTC.

The J gene is TRBJ2-5, the V gene TRBV5-4, with 9 bases identical to TRBD1. Germline CDR1 reads SGHNT; CDR2 reads YYREEE (reference sequence). CDR3 length equals 13 residues. J lost 5 bases, V lost 4 bases, and 3 bases had no gene match. The CDR3 DNA follows: TGTGCCAGCAGCCTGACAGGGGGGGAGACCCAGTACTTC. Amino acids: CASSLTGGETQYF.

The J gene is TRBJ2-3, the V gene TRBV11-2; D is uncertain. Deletions cut 0 bases from V and 0 bases from J, with 7 bases between. Per the germline V gene, CDR1 is SGHAT and CDR2 is FQNNGV. The CDR3 is made up of 15 amino acids. This CDR3 reads CASSLEFVSTDTQYF. The CDR3 coding sequence is TGTGCCAGCAGCTTAGAATTTGTGAGCACAGATACGCAGTATTTT. Variable domain in full (rest from reference TRBV11-2 and TRBJ2-3): EAGVAQSPRYKIIEKRQSVAFWCNPISGHATLYWYQQILGQGPKLLIQFQNNGVVDDSQLPKDRFSAERLKGVDSTLKIQPAKLEDSAVYLCASSLEFVSTDTQYFGPGTRLTVL.

The chain uses TRBV19 and TRBJ2-5; 12 nucleotides match TRBD2. The J call may be in error: the DNA end matches TRBJ2-7 better. The CDR3 sequence is 15 residues long. In germline, CDR1 is LNHDA, CDR2 SQIVND (reference sequence). CDR3 bases: TGTGCCAGTAGTATTGCACTAGCGGGAGGCTACGAGCAGTACTTC. This translates into CASSIALAGGYEQYF.

The chain has TRBV5-4 and TRBJ2-5; 7 nucleotides align to TRBD1. This CDR3 is built from 14 residues. Trimming removed 2 bases from V and 5 bases from J; junction bases left unmatched: 6. CDR1 is SGHNT, CDR2 YYREEE, per germline (reference sequence). DNA of the CDR3: TGTGCCAGCAGCTTAACGACAGGGAGTGAGACCCAGTACTTC. Its protein product is CASSLTTGSETQYF.

V is TRBV5-4 and J is TRBJ1-4, with TRBD1 identical over 8 bases. Germline CDR1 is SGHNT and CDR2 is YYREEE (reference sequence). CDR3 size: 15 residues. Trimming at V came to 0 bases and at J to 6 bases, leaving 4 bases not matched to a gene. The CDR3 loop reads CASSLDGTGDEKLFF. As DNA, the CDR3 is TGTGCCAGCAGCTTGGACGGGACAGGAGATGAAAAACTGTTTTTT.

This clone is large within its sample. The CDR3 reads CASSQERTDTQYF. As DNA, the CDR3 is TGCGCCAGCAGCCAAGAGCGCACAGATACGCAGTATTTT. The chain joins TRBV4-3 to TRBJ2-3; D unresolved. CDR1 LGHNA and CDR2 YSLEER come from the germline V gene. This CDR3 has 13 residues. Between the trimmed V and J ends, which lost 0 bases and 1 base, there was a span of 2 bases.

This clone was counted a single time. The sample has other DNA sequences that encode this CDR3 too. The chain carries TRBV9 and TRBJ1-2, with 9 bases aligning to TRBD1. V shed 4 bases and J 8 bases; nucleotides not matched to a gene: 6. CDR1 and CDR2 (germline): SGDLS, YYNGEE. The CDR3 has 13 amino acids. CDR3 bases: TGTGCCAGCAGCCCTCCAACAGGGGGCGGCTACACCTTC. This sequence encodes CASSPPTGGGYTF.

V usage is TRBV18 and J usage is TRBJ1-5; D gene uncertain. The V and J ends lost 4 bases and 3 bases respectively, with 10 bases between them. This CDR3 has 14 amino acids. The germline V gene encodes CDR1 KGHSH and CDR2 LQKENI. Here the CDR3 DNA reads TGTGCCAGCTCACTAAGAGCTTACAATCAGCCCCAGCATTTT. Translating gives CASSLRAYNQPQHF.